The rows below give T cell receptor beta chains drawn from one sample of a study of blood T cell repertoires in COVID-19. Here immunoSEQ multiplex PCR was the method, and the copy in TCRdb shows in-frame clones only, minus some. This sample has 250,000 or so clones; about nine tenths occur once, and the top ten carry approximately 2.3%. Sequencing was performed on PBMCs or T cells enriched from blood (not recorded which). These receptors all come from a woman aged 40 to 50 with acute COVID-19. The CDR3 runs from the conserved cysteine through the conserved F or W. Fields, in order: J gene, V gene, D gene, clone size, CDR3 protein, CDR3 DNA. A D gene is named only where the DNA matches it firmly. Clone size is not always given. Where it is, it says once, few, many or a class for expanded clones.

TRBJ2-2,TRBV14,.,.,CASSQDQRPRAGELFF,TGTGCCAGCAGCCAAGATCAGCGGCCTCGGGCCGGGGAGCTGTTTTTT
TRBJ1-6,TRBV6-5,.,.,CASSYSQARANSPLHF,TGTGCCAGCAGTTACTCGCAAGCGCGAGCAAATTCACCCCTCCACTTT
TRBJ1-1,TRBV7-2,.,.,CASSLISYTEAFF,TGTGCCAGCAGCTTAATAAGCTACACTGAAGCTTTCTTT
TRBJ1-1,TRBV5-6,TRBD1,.,CASSPAGTGNTEAFF,TGTGCCAGCAGCCCCGCCGGGACAGGGAACACTGAAGCTTTCTTT
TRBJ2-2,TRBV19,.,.,CASSILDLTTGELFF,TGTGCCAGTAGTATACTGGACTTAACCACCGGGGAGCTGTTTTTT
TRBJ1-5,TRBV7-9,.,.,CASSTGISNQPQHF,TGTGCCAGCAGCACAGGGATCAGCAATCAGCCCCAGCATTTT
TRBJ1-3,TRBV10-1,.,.,CASSGAGSGNTIYF,TGCGCCAGCAGCGGGGCCGGGAGTGGAAACACCATATATTTT
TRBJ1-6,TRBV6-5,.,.,CATGQSSYNSPLHF,TGTGCCACCGGACAGAGCTCCTATAATTCACCCCTCCACTTT
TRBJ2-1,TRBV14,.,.,CASSQALVVNEQFF,TGTGCCAGCAGCCAAGCACTAGTCGTCAATGAGCAGTTCTTC
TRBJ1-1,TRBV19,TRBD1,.,CASSSRTGAEAFF,TGTGCCAGTAGTAGCCGGACAGGGGCTGAAGCTTTCTTT
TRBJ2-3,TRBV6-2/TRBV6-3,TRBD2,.,CASSYQSGNLDTQYF,TGTGCCAGCAGTTACCAAAGCGGGAACCTTGATACGCAGTATTTT
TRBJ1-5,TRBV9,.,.,CASSGGVNQPQHF,TGTGCCAGCAGCGGGGGCGTGAATCAGCCCCAGCATTTT
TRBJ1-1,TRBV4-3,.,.,CASSQVTGGNTEAFF,TGCGCCAGCAGCCAAGTGACGGGAGGAAACACTGAAGCTTTCTTT
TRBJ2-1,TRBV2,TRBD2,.,CASSEASGGASGQFF,TGTGCCAGCAGTGAAGCTAGCGGGGGGGCCTCTGGCCAGTTCTTC
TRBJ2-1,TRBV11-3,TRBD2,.,CASSPGTSVNNEQFF,TGTGCCAGCAGCCCCGGGACTAGCGTAAACAATGAGCAGTTCTTC
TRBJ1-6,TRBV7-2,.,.,CASSTRGSSYNSPLHF,TGTGCCAGCAGCACCAGGGGAAGCTCCTATAATTCACCCCTCCACTTT
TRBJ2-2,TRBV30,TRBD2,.,CAGGLAANTGELFF,TGTGCCGGAGGACTAGCGGCGAACACCGGGGAGCTGTTTTTT
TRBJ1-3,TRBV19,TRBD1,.,CASSPWDRGGNTIYF,TGTGCCAGTAGCCCATGGGACAGGGGAGGAAACACCATATATTTT
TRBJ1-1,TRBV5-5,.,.,CASSLGWGETEAFF,TGTGCCAGCAGCTTGGGGTGGGGAGAAACTGAAGCTTTCTTT
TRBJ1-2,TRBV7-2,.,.,CASSLFPGLRGYTF,TGTGCCAGCAGTCTTTTCCCAGGGCTTCGGGGCTACACCTTC
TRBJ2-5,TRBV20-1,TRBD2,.,CSASGRLAGKETQYF,TGCAGTGCTAGTGGACGACTAGCGGGGAAAGAGACCCAGTACTTC
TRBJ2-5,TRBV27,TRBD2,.,CASSSGTSKETQYF,TGTGCCAGCAGTTCGGGGACTAGCAAAGAGACCCAGTACTTC
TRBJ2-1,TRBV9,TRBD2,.,CASSAVGGLASREQFF,TGTGCCAGCAGTGCGGTAGGGGGACTAGCTTCCCGCGAGCAGTTCTTC
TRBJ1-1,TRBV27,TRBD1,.,CASREGQMNTEAFF,TGTGCCAGCAGGGAGGGACAGATGAACACTGAAGCTTTCTTT
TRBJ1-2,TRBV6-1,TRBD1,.,CASRDLDRVGGYTF,TGTGCCAGCAGAGATCTCGACAGGGTAGGAGGCTACACCTTC
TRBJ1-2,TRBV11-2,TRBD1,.,CASSLGRVQGVRYGYTF,TGTGCCAGCAGCTTAGGGCGGGTGCAGGGGGTTCGGTATGGCTACACCTTC
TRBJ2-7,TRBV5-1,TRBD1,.,CASSLQGAYEQYF,TGCGCCAGCAGCCTACAGGGGGCCTACGAGCAGTACTTC
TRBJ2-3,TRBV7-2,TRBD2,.,CASSWGLARDTQYF,TGTGCCAGCAGCTGGGGACTAGCGAGGGATACGCAGTATTTT
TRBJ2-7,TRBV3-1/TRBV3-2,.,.,CASSQRAGSYEQYF,TGTGCCAGCAGCCAACGGGCGGGGTCCTACGAGCAGTACTTC
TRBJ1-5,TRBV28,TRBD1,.,CASSLDLTGGNQPQHF,TGTGCCAGCAGTTTAGACCTTACAGGGGGCAATCAGCCCCAGCATTTT
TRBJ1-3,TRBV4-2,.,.,CASSQGSSGNTIYF,TGTGCCAGCAGCCAAGGGAGCTCTGGAAACACCATATATTTT
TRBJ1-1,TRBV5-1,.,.,CASYKDGAEAFF,TGCGCCAGTTATAAGGACGGGGCTGAAGCTTTCTTT
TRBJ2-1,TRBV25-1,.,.,CASSESVFRNEQFF,TGTGCCAGCAGTGAATCGGTGTTTCGCAATGAGCAGTTCTTC
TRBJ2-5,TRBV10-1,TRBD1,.,CASSPAGTGKETQYF,TGCGCCAGCAGCCCCGCCGGGACAGGGAAAGAGACCCAGTACTTC
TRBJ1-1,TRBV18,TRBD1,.,CASSSGQGRVEAFF,TGTGCCAGCTCGTCGGGACAGGGGAGGGTTGAAGCTTTCTTT
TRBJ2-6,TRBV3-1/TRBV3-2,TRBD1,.,CASSQGQNSGANVLTF,TGTGCCAGCAGCCAGGGACAGAACTCTGGGGCCAACGTCCTGACTTTC
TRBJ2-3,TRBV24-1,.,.,CATSDSPPGTDTQYF,TGTGCCACCAGTGATTCCCCTCCAGGCACAGATACGCAGTATTTT
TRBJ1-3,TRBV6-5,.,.,CASSYFGRSSGNTIYF,TGTGCCAGCAGTTACTTCGGGAGAAGCTCTGGAAACACCATATATTTT
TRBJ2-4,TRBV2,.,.,CASSGGRAGGENIQYF,TGTGCCAGCAGTGGTGGGCGGGCAGGTGGGGAAAACATTCAGTACTTC
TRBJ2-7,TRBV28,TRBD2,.,CASSLRTSGGVREQYF,TGTGCCAGCAGTTTAAGGACTAGCGGGGGGGTTCGGGAGCAGTACTTC
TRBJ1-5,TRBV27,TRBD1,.,CASSPWTGSGNQPQHF,TGTGCCAGCAGTCCCTGGACAGGGAGCGGCAATCAGCCCCAGCATTTT
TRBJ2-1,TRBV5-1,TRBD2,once,CASSVTSFVYNEQFF,TGCGCCAGCAGCGTGACTAGCTTTGTCTACAATGAGCAGTTCTTC
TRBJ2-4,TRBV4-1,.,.,CASSQFGHRESGNIQYF,TGCGCCAGCAGCCAATTCGGTCACAGGGAGTCGGGAAACATTCAGTACTTC
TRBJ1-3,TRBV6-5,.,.,CASRAGSGNTIYF,TGTGCCAGCAGAGCAGGCTCTGGAAACACCATATATTTT
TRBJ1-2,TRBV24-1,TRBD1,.,CATSDTGGVWGYTF,TGTGCCACCAGTGATACAGGGGGCGTCTGGGGCTACACCTTC
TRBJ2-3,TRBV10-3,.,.,CAISPKTDTPRPYF,TGTGCCATCAGTCCGAAGACAGATACGCCCCGTCCGTATTTT
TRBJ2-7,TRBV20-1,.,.,CSASRVYEQYF,TGCAGTGCTAGCCGGGTGTACGAGCAGTACTTC
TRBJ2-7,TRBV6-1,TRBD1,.,CASSDPPLDRGTYEQYF,TGTGCCAGCAGTGATCCCCCTTTGGACAGGGGAACCTACGAGCAGTACTTC
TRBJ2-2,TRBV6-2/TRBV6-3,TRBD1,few,CASSQRDRGPVGELFF,TGTGCCAGCAGTCAACGGGACAGGGGGCCGGTCGGGGAGCTGTTTTTT
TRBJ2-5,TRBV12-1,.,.,CASTEETQYF,TGTGCCAGCACTGAAGAGACCCAGTACTTC
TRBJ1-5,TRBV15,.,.,CATSGHSSAGVRQPQHF,TGTGCCACCAGCGGGCATTCCTCAGCAGGGGTCCGCCAGCCCCAGCATTTT
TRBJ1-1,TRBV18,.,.,CASSPATGTNTEAFF,TGTGCCAGCTCACCGGCGACAGGCACGAACACTGAAGCTTTCTTT
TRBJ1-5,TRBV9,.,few,CASSVGGVGQPQHF,TGTGCCAGCAGCGTAGGCGGGGTGGGCCAGCCCCAGCATTTT
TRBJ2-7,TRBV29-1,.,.,CSVEGGQSYEQYF,TGCAGCGTTGAAGGTGGGCAGTCCTACGAGCAGTACTTC
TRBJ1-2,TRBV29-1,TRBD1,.,CSGRGLGGTGNGYTF,TGCAGCGGCCGAGGGTTGGGGGGGACAGGGAATGGCTACACCTTC